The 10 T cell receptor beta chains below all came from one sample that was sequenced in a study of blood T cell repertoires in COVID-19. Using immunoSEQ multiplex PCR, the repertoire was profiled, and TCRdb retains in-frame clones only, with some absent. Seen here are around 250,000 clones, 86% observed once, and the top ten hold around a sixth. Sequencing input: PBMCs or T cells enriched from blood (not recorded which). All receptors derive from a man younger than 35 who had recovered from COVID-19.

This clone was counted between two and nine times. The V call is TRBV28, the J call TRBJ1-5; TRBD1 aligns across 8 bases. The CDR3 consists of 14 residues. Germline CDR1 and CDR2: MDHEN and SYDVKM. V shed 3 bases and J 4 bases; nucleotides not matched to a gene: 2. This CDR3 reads CASSFWDRNQPQHF. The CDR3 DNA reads TGTGCCAGCAGTTTCTGGGACAGGAATCAGCCCCAGCATTTT.

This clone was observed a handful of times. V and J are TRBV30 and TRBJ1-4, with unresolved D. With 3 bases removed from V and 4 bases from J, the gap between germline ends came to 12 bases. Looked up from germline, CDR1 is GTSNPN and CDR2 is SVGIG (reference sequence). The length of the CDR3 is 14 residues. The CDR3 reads CAWRFIGGNEKLFF. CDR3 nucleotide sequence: TGTGCCTGGAGATTCATAGGCGGTAATGAAAAACTGTTTTTT.

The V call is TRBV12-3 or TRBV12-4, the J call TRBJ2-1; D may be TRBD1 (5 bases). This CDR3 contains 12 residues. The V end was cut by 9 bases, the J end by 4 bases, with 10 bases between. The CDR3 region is CASRTLYNEQFF. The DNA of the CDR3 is TGTGCCAGTCGGACACTGTACAATGAGCAGTTCTTC.

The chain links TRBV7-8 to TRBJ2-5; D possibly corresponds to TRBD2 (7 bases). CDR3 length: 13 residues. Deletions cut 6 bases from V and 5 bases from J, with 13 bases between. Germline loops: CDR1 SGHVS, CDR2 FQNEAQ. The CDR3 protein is CASSKAGAETQYF. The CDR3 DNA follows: TGTGCCAGCAGTAAGGCGGGGGCGGAGACCCAGTACTTC.

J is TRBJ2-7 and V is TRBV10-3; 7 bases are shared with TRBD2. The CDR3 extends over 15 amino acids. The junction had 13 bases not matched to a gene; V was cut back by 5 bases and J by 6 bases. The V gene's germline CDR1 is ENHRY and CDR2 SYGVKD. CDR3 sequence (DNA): TGTGCCATCAGTCCCCCCGGGACGCCGGGGGGCGAGCAGTACTTC. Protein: CAISPPGTPGGEQYF.

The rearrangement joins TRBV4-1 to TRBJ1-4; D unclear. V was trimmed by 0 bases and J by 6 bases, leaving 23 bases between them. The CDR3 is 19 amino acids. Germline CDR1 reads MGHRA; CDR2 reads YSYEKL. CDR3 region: CASSQEPPLFLTADEKLFF. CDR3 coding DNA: TGCGCCAGCAGCCAAGAGCCTCCACTTTTTTTGACGGCGGATGAAAAACTGTTTTTT.

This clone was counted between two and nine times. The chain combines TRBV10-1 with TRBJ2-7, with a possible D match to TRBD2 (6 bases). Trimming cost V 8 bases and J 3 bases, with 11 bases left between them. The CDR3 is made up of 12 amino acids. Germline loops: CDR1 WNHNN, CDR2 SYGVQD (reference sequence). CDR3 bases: TGCGCCAGCGGGGACGGGGGCTACGAGCAGTACTTC. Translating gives CASGDGGYEQYF.

The CDR3, as DNA: TGTGCCAGTAGTGACCTCAGCGCTGGGGCCAACGTCCTGACTTTC. It yields the protein CASSDLSAGANVLTF. The chain joins TRBV19 to TRBJ2-6; no clear D gene. CDR1 and CDR2 (germline): LNHDA, SQIVND (reference sequence). This CDR3 is built from 15 residues. The germline V and J ends were trimmed by 5 bases and 2 bases, with 10 bases remaining between them.

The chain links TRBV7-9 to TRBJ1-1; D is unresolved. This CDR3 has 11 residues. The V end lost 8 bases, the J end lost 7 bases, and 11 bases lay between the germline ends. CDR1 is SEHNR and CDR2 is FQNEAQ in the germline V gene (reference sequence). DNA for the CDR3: TGTGCCAGCCGCGGAGCCCGTGAAGCTTTCTTT. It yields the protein CASRGAREAFF.

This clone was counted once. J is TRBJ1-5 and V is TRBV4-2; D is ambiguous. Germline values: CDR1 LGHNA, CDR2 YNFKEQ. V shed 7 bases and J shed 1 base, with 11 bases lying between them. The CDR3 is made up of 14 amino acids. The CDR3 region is CASNGDGSNQPQHF. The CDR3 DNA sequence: TGTGCCAGCAACGGGGATGGGAGCAATCAGCCCCAGCATTTT.